The present entry profiles one T cell receptor (beta chain) with its context. Additional DNA sequences in this sample encode the identical CDR3. The sample originates from a study of blood T cell repertoires in COVID-19. The protocol was immunoSEQ multiplex PCR, while the TCRdb copy is restricted to in-frame clones and leaves out a portion. The sample lists about 370,000 clones; roughly 90% were seen once. The origin of this receptor is a woman aged 25 to 45 with COVID-19, enrolled during active disease. The specimen was peripheral blood.

In nucleotides, the CDR3 is TGTGCCAGCAGCCCGACTAGCGGGGGGCCCTACGAGCAGTACTTC. Its protein product is CASSPTSGGPYEQYF. The chain recombines TRBV6-5 with TRBJ2-7; 13 bases are shared with TRBD2. The CDR3 has 15 residues. Germline V gives CDR1 MNHEY, CDR2 SVGAGI. The junction had 4 bases not matched to a gene; V was cut back by 6 bases and J by 2 bases.